This paragraph covers one T cell receptor beta chain sequence. What this receptor recognizes is not known. No base quality information exists; no much larger clone differs at one position. These data are taken from a study of control samples from healthy donors and cancer patients (dated by TCRdb to 2019 to 2021). The CDR3 has 13 amino acids, counting the end cysteine and phenylalanine. The entry retains the CDR3 DNA only, 39 bases that are in frame from base 1. A distance of 12 bases separates the germline ends of V and J, which lose 5 bases and 5 bases respectively. CDR1 is given as SGHVS and CDR2 as FQNEAQ, both from the germline V gene. The receptor library was made with the immunoSEQ multiplex PCR assay. TCRdb took over this immuneACCESS table, retaining in-frame rearrangements with V and J assigned. Such tables are incomplete; in checked studies, under half of the missing clones stem from an unresolved V gene, and the remainder is unexplained. A total of 75,000 to 95,000 clones appear in this sample, about 89% of them only once. 8.5% to 10% of the sample comes from the top ten.

The sequenced sample consisted of PBMCs. The receptor chain draws on TRBV7-8 and TRBJ1-1, with the D segment identity uncertain. This clonotype originated in a woman between 50 and 59 years old with colorectal cancer. The DNA sequence is as follows: TGTGCCAGCAGCACGCAGATCGGGACTGAAGCTTTCTTT. It specifies CASSTQIGTEAFF.